The clone carrying this T cell receptor (beta chain) is deemed medium-sized. Its antigen is not known. The record originates from a study of HIV-infected patients and healthy controls. Study outcomes and limitations: HIV-associated CDR3 frequencies dropped significantly during therapy; CMV-associated ones, mostly rising, changed nonsignificantly. CDR3 sharing between individuals was lower in HIV-infected patients than in healthy controls.

The repertoire came from unfractionated whole blood and reflected all unsorted peripheral T cells. Reverse transcription used around 540 ng RNA and constant-region primers for alpha and beta. Each of the alpha and beta chains got its own library through chain-specific third strand synthesis with indices. The cDNA received a 5' RACE adapter containing a random hexamer plus an SP2 sequencing primer site. The library had 12-nucleotide molecular identifiers formed by two random hexamers joined together. TCRdb used MiXCR to reprocess the 5' RACE reads, holding one entry per CDR3 protein. The table includes 3,500 to 4,500 distinct CDR3 sequences, 7.5% to 9% detected once. V was shortened by 7 bases and J by 3 bases, with 9 bases between the two germline ends. This CDR3 comprises 12 residues. Germline lookup yields CDR1 KGHDR and CDR2 SFDVKD.

The sequences come from blood, collected before antiretroviral therapy. This TCR came from an adult with HIV infection. This rearrangement joins TRBV24-1 to TRBJ2-7; perhaps TRBD1 as D (6 bases). The CDR3 region is CATSPGDYEQYF. CDR3 nucleotides: TGTGCCACCAGCCCAGGGGACTACGAGCAGTACTTC.